This T cell receptor (beta chain) was obtained from a study of vaccination and CD4 T cells after COVID-19. Study overall: There were six male and four female convalescents, and two of them were Hispanic.

Cultured CD4+ T cells had their DNA profiled by the Oncomine TCR Beta short-read assay. TCRdb recomputed calls from the PCR reads with MiXCR, one row per CDR3 protein. The data show fewer than 18,000 distinct CDR3 sequences, around 53% seen once. This CDR3 spans 15 amino acids. Germline trimming cut 2 bases from V and 2 bases from J; bases unmatched to any gene: 4. Germline V gene sequence: CDR1 KGHSH, CDR2 LQKENI. As regards this clonotype: Antigen: not known.

Specified treatment: roughly 11-day PBMC culture with coronavirus spike peptide pools or control peptides (ViraFEST assay). ViraFEST relied on peptide pools to expand antigen-specific T cells; the TCRs were sequenced afterward. Fresh IL-2 medium replaced half the culture medium on days 3 and 7. This clonotype was sampled from a human donor who had recovered from COVID-19. The sequencing input was CD4+ T cells from blood, cultured in vitro. The chain is built from TRBV18 and TRBJ2-3; 7 bases match TRBD1. Here the CDR3 DNA reads TGTGCCAGCTCACCATTCGGACAGGACACAGATACGCAGTATTTT. It encodes CASSPFGQDTDTQYF. Combining the CDR3 with reference TRBV18 and TRBJ2-3 gives the whole variable domain NAGVMQNPRHLVRRRGQEARLRCSPMKGHSHVYWYRQLPEEGLKFMVYLQKENIIDESGMPKERFSAEFPKEGPSILRIQQVVRGDSAAYFCASSPFGQDTDTQYFGPGTRLTVL.